One sample yielded the 25 T cell receptor beta chains listed below, sequenced in a study of a mutant IDH1 vaccine in newly diagnosed glioma. The sample's time point: week 23, last vaccination. Topical imiquimod accompanied each vaccine dose, which consisted of 300 ug of mutant IDH1 20-mer peptide. TCRdb's copy holds only in-frame clones and misses some; the assay was immunoSEQ multiplex PCR. The sample lists roughly 60,000 clones, 80% seen once, with around 6.2% in the top ten. These receptors are not linked to any known antigen. The specimen was PBMCs, collected from a glioma patient whose treatment included an IDH1 peptide vaccine. The receptors come from a man aged 35 to 55 with glioma.

This rearrangement joins TRBV10-1 to TRBJ1-1; 7 positions match TRBD1. The ends lost 7 bases at V and 0 bases at J; junction bases unmatched: 8. CDR1 is WNHNN and CDR2 is SYGVQD in the germline V gene (reference sequence). The CDR3 consists of 15 residues. The CDR3 loop is CASTNGDSVNTEAFF. CDR3 bases: TGCGCCAGCACCAACGGGGACAGTGTGAACACTGAAGCTTTCTTT.

The genes are TRBV5-1 and TRBJ2-1; D is possibly TRBD1 (6 bases). Deletions cut 4 bases from V and 8 bases from J, with 19 bases between. The germline V gene encodes CDR1 SGHRS and CDR2 YFSETQ. CDR3 size: 15 residues. CDR3 DNA sequence: TGCGCCAGCAGCACTCGAGCCCCAAACAGGGATGAGCAGTTCTTC. This gives the protein CASSTRAPNRDEQFF.

This clone has only a few counts. This CDR3 reads CASSTDRVTYTF. DNA for the CDR3: TGTGCCAGTAGTACTGACAGGGTCACCTACACCTTC. This chain joins TRBV19 and TRBJ1-2, with 7 bases lining up with TRBD1. J lost 10 bases, V lost 4 bases, and 6 bases had no gene match. The CDR3 consists of 12 residues. Germline V gene lookup returns CDR1 LNHDA and CDR2 SQIVND (reference sequence).

This sequence joins TRBV19 and TRBJ2-5; 14 nucleotides match TRBD2. Trimming removed 7 bases from V and 3 bases from J; junction bases left unmatched: 7. The CDR3 is 16 amino acids. Per the germline V gene, CDR1 is LNHDA and CDR2 is SQIVND (reference sequence). DNA for the CDR3: TGTGCCAGTACCCGGACTAGCGGGGGGTCGAAAGAGACCCAGTACTTC. Its protein product is CASTRTSGGSKETQYF.

The rearrangement uses TRBV5-4 and TRBJ1-1; D perhaps matches TRBD1 (5 bases). Germline values: CDR1 SGHNT, CDR2 YYREEE (reference sequence). V was shortened by 5 bases and J by 1 base, with 12 bases between the two germline ends. CDR3 length equals 14 residues. The DNA for the CDR3 is TGTGCCAGCAGTTTAGGGGTGGGGAACACTGAAGCTTTCTTT. This codes for CASSLGVGNTEAFF.

This chain uses TRBV7-2 with TRBJ1-3, with TRBD1 as a possible D gene (6 bases). The CDR3 is 14 amino acids. V lost 11 bases, J lost 4 bases, and 18 bases lay in between. Germline loops: CDR1 SGHTA, CDR2 FQGNSA. CDR3 protein: CAGGGGSAGNTIYF. The CDR3 bases are TGTGCCGGGGGAGGGGGTTCTGCCGGAAACACCATATATTTT. Drawing the rest from reference TRBV7-2 and TRBJ1-3, the complete variable domain is GAGVSQSPSNKVTEKGKDVELRCDPISGHTALYWYRQSLGQGLEFLIYFQGNSAPDKSGLPSDRFSAERTGGSVSTLTIQRTQQEDSAVYLCAGGGGSAGNTIYFGEGSWLTVV.

This clone was counted a few times. The chain uses TRBV9 and TRBJ1-1, with 12 bases lining up with TRBD1. CDR1 and CDR2 from the germline V gene are SGDLS and YYNGEE. The CDR3 contains 14 residues. With 3 bases clipped from V and 8 bases from J, the junction kept 5 bases outside the gene matches. CDR3 in DNA: TGTGCCAGCAGCGCGACGGGACAGGGGGCCGAAGCTTTCTTT. As protein: CASSATGQGAEAFF.

The rearrangement joins TRBV2 to TRBJ1-1; possible D gene TRBD1, 5 bases. The CDR3 has 12 residues. The germline gives CDR1 SNHLY, CDR2 FYNNEI. Trimming removed 5 bases at V and 5 bases at J, with 9 bases between. As DNA, the CDR3 is TGTGCCAGCAGTACGGGGGGGACTGAAGCTTTCTTT. Protein sequence: CASSTGGTEAFF.

This clone has more than one count but fewer than ten. V usage is TRBV5-1 and J usage is TRBJ2-3; D could derive from TRBD1 or TRBD2 (6 bases each). Trimming removed 5 bases from V and 1 base from J, with 20 bases in between. The CDR3 totals 17 residues. Germline V CDR1 and CDR2: SGHRS, YFSETQ. The CDR3 here is CASRYDSGASRTDTQYF. The DNA for the CDR3 is TGCGCCAGCAGGTACGACTCGGGGGCCTCCCGCACAGATACGCAGTATTTT.

This clone has only a few counts. In DNA form, the CDR3 reads TGCGCCAGCAGCTTGGTCCAGCGGAGTAACACCGGGGAGCTGTTTTTT. Translation gives CASSLVQRSNTGELFF. The chain is built from TRBV5-1 and TRBJ2-2; D might be TRBD2 (5 bases). The CDR3 extends over 16 amino acids. Looked up from germline, CDR1 is SGHRS and CDR2 is YFSETQ. The V end lost 0 bases, the J end lost 2 bases, and 11 bases lay between the germline ends.

The genes are TRBV6-6 and TRBJ1-2, with a weak D call TRBD1 (5 bases). The V end lost 5 bases, the J end lost 6 bases, and 22 bases lay between the germline ends. The CDR3 is made up of 16 amino acids. Looked up from germline, CDR1 is MNHNY and CDR2 is SVGAGI (reference sequence). The CDR3 DNA is TGTGCCAGCAGTACGACCCTACTGACAGTGACAAATGGCTACACCTTC. Its protein product is CASSTTLLTVTNGYTF.

V usage is TRBV29-1 and J usage is TRBJ2-1; TRBD2 is a possible D gene (6 bases). Trimming removed 4 bases from V and 7 bases from J, with 11 bases in between. This CDR3 region has 12 residues. Germline CDR1 is SQVTM and CDR2 is ANQGSEA. This chain's CDR3 is CSVVGGGNEQFF. The DNA of the CDR3 is TGCAGCGTTGTGGGGGGTGGGAATGAGCAGTTCTTC.

V is TRBV19 and J is TRBJ1-5; D unclear. Trimming left V 1 base short and J 2 bases short, with 3 bases between. This CDR3 spans 13 amino acids. The germline V gene encodes CDR1 LNHDA and CDR2 SQIVND (reference sequence). The CDR3 region has the DNA TGTGCCAGTAGTATAGGGGGCAATCAGCCCCAGCATTTT. It translates to CASSIGGNQPQHF. The full variable domain, rest sourced from reference TRBV19 and TRBJ1-5, is DGGITQSPKYLFRKEGQNVTLSCEQNLNHDAMYWYRQDPGQGLRLIYYSQIVNDFQKGDIAEGYSVSREKKESFPLTVTSAQKNPTAFYLCASSIGGNQPQHFGDGTRLSIL.

The chain has TRBV19 and TRBJ2-7; 10 bases are shared with TRBD2. V lost 9 bases to trimming and J lost 6 bases; unmatched junction nucleotides: 14. The CDR3 extends over 15 amino acids. Germline V lookup: CDR1 LNHDA, CDR2 SQIVND (reference sequence). The CDR3 loop is CASTSGGAQGGEQYF. As DNA, the CDR3 is TGTGCCAGCACGAGCGGGGGGGCCCAAGGGGGCGAGCAGTACTTC.

The rearrangement links TRBV6-1 to TRBJ2-7; 9 positions agree with TRBD1. CDR1 is MNHNS and CDR2 is SASEGT in the germline V gene. CDR3 length: 15 amino acids. Trimming cost V 6 bases and J 4 bases; bases outside gene matches: 10. The CDR3 spells CASRGSDRGIYEQYF. CDR3 sequence (DNA): TGTGCCAGCAGGGGCTCGGACAGGGGTATATACGAGCAGTACTTC.

Only a few counts were recorded for this clone. The rearrangement links TRBV18 to TRBJ1-4; 9 nucleotides agree with TRBD1. Germline assignment: CDR1 KGHSH and CDR2 LQKENI. The CDR3 has 13 amino acids. With 3 bases clipped from V and 14 bases from J, the junction kept 7 bases outside the gene matches. The CDR3 here is CASSPDRTGVLFF. CDR3 bases: TGTGCCAGCTCACCCGACCGGACAGGGGTCCTGTTTTTT.

The chain joins TRBV2 to TRBJ2-2; TRBD1 matches at 7 bases. Germline V gives CDR1 SNHLY, CDR2 FYNNEI. Trimming took 5 bases from V and 6 from J; bases not matched to a gene: 9. CDR3 length equals 15 residues. CDR3 protein: CASSSGQVAPGELFF. The CDR3, as DNA: TGTGCCAGCAGTAGTGGACAGGTCGCCCCCGGGGAGCTGTTTTTT. Full variable domain (rest looked up from reference TRBV2 and TRBJ2-2): EPEVTQTPSHQVTQMGQEVILRCVPISNHLYFYWYRQILGQKVEFLVSFYNNEISEKSEIFDDQFSVERPDGSNFTLKIRSTKLEDSAMYFCASSSGQVAPGELFFGEGSRLTVL.

This sequence joins TRBV6-5 and TRBJ2-5; tentatively, D is TRBD2 (5 bases). Deletions cut 5 bases from V and 1 base from J, with 14 bases between. Germline CDR1 is MNHEY and CDR2 is SVGAGI. CDR3 size: 15 residues. The CDR3 loop is CASSPFEGLQETQYF. CDR3 bases: TGTGCCAGCAGTCCCTTCGAGGGCCTCCAAGAGACCCAGTACTTC.

This chain joins TRBV2 and TRBJ2-7, with D uncertain. Per germline, CDR1 SNHLY and CDR2 FYNNEI. This CDR3 comprises 11 residues. V lost 8 bases to trimming and J lost 1 base, with 6 bases between them. The CDR3 region is CASLRSYEQYF. The CDR3 DNA reads TGTGCCAGCCTTAGGTCCTACGAGCAGTACTTC.

CDR3 loop: CAWSVRQEDYEQYF. Here the CDR3 DNA reads TGTGCCTGGAGTGTACGTCAGGAGGACTACGAGCAGTACTTC. The chain uses TRBV30 and TRBJ2-7, with TRBD2 as a possible D gene (5 bases). The CDR3 runs 14 residues. The ends were cut back, 0 bases at V and 3 bases at J, with 12 bases in the middle. Germline V gene lookup returns CDR1 GTSNPN and CDR2 SVGIG (reference sequence).

This clone was seen once. V and J are TRBV5-1 and TRBJ2-2, with D perhaps TRBD1 (6 bases). V gave up 3 bases and J gave up 3 bases, with 15 bases separating them. This CDR3 spans 16 amino acids. CDR1 and CDR2 from the germline V gene are SGHRS and YFSETQ. CDR3 DNA: TGCGCCAGCAGCTCGCCCGACAGGACCGACACCGGGGAGCTGTTTTTT. Translation gives CASSSPDRTDTGELFF.

V and J are TRBV11-3 and TRBJ1-1; D ambiguous. Germline-derived CDR1 and CDR2 are SGHNT and YENEEA. The CDR3 runs 13 residues. The germline V and J ends were trimmed by 4 bases and 0 bases, with 6 bases remaining between them. The CDR3, as DNA: TGTGCCAGCAGCTCGTCAGTGAACACTGAAGCTTTCTTT. This encodes CASSSSVNTEAFF.

This chain connects TRBV10-2 to TRBJ1-1; D is perhaps TRBD1 (6 bases). CDR1 is WSHSY and CDR2 is SAAADI in the germline V gene. Trimming left V 4 bases short and J 2 bases short, with 8 bases between. There are 13 residues in the CDR3. The CDR3 sequence: CASSGQANTEAFF. For the CDR3, the DNA is TGCGCCAGCAGTGGACAGGCTAACACTGAAGCTTTCTTT.

The CDR3 DNA sequence: TGTGCCAGCAGTGCGGGTGAGGGGATGAATGAAAAACTGTTTTTT. It is translated as CASSAGEGMNEKLFF. The J gene is TRBJ1-4, the V gene TRBV6-1; TRBD1 is a possible D gene (5 bases). From germline, CDR1 is MNHNS and CDR2 SASEGT. The CDR3 totals 15 residues. V was cut by 4 bases and J by 5 bases, with 14 bases left in between.

The CDR3 bases are TGCGCCAGCAGCCAAGTAATACGGCGCAGGGACGGTATCTATGGCTACACCTTC. Translating gives CASSQVIRRRDGIYGYTF. The J gene is TRBJ1-2, the V gene TRBV4-1, with D tentatively TRBD1 (5 bases). The CDR3 sequence is 18 residues long. V lost 1 base to trimming and J lost 4 bases, with 22 bases between them. Germline CDR1 MGHRA, CDR2 YSYEKL.